The 2 T cell receptor beta chains below come from one sample, sequenced in a study of regulatory T cells in long-lasting Graves disease. Time point described: persistent/refractory GD, antithyroid drugs over 5 years with positive TRAb. RNA from PBMCs was the source of the TCR library. Building of the TCR beta libraries involved iRepertoire HTBI primers and Arm-PCR of CDR3 regions. MiXCR, run by TCRdb on the multiplex PCR reads, gives a single entry per CDR3 protein. The sample records some 370,000 distinct CDR3 sequences, around 20% being singletons. The specimen comprised peripheral blood mononuclear cells (PBMCs), sampled when the disease was refractory, from a patient treated with antithyroid drugs. The receptors originated from a female donor with Graves disease.

This clonotype was found many times. The chain couples TRBV7-2 to TRBJ2-5, with 9 positions matching TRBD1. V shed 1 base, J shed 5 bases, and the junction held 5 bases outside the gene matches. Germline loops: CDR1 SGHTA, CDR2 FQGNSA. The CDR3 length is 15 residues. DNA of the CDR3: TGTGCCAGCAGCTTAGAGGCAACAGGGGGCGAGACCCAGTACTTC. It yields the protein CASSLEATGGETQYF.

The chain links TRBV4-1 to TRBJ1-5; no definite D call. The CDR3 sequence is 16 residues long. Trimming took off 0 bases at V and 2 bases at J, with 11 bases between the two ends. Germline V gene sequence: CDR1 MGHRA, CDR2 YSYEKL. CDR3 loop: CASSQEFEGGNQPQHF. CDR3 in DNA: TGCGCCAGCAGCCAAGAATTCGAGGGCGGCAATCAGCCCCAGCATTTT.